The TCR beta chain under discussion was sequenced for a study of T cell changes during pregnancy in multiple sclerosis. TCRdb's copy holds only in-frame clones and misses some; the assay was immunoSEQ multiplex PCR. The sample has 50,000 or so clones; more than 90% are singletons. The CDR3 is 15 amino acids. The trim removed 3 bases at V and 0 bases at J, leaving 2 bases unmatched. The chain employs TRBV23-1 and TRBJ2-3; 8 nucleotides agree with TRBD2. TRBV23-1 is sorted into the ORF group, with uncertain function. This TCR was sampled from a female donor with multiple sclerosis, enrolled in a pregnancy study. The material was CD4+ T cells from peripheral blood mononuclear cells, obtained before pregnancy. DNA for the CDR3: TGCGCCAGCAGTCACCCTAGCGGGAGCACAGATACGCAGTATTTT. Its translation: CASSHPSGSTDTQYF.